The T cell receptor (beta chain) under discussion was sequenced for a study of cytomegalovirus exposure and HLA in healthy donors. Study results and caveats: Under in vitro conditions, a few CMV-associated chains were confirmed as specific for CMV antigens. Roughly uniform depth of sequencing across donors was assumed in presence/absence analyses. Only CMV serostatus was available as immune exposure information.

In germline, CDR1 is SGHTA, CDR2 FQGTGA. The CDR3 consists of 13 residues. The PCR contained 60 Vbeta and 13 Jbeta primers. The protocol was immunoSEQ multiplex PCR, while the TCRdb copy is restricted to in-frame clones and leaves out a portion. Counted here are 100,000 to 150,000 clones, around 73% occurring once; the ten biggest clones make up over 1.2%. With regard to this clone: The antigen remains undetermined. One end of the junction does not line up with germline, which may come from a read error.

Sequenced sample: PBMCs. The TCR was taken from a female donor in good health and CMV-seronegative. J is TRBJ1-1 and V is TRBV7-3; D gene ambiguous. The CDR3 DNA sequence: TGTGTCAGCAGCTTAGGGCCGAACACTGAAGCTTTCTTT. It codes for CVSSLGPNTEAFF.